This TCR beta chain came from a study of blood T cell repertoires in COVID-19. Generated by immunoSEQ multiplex PCR, the TCRdb table keeps only in-frame clones and is missing some. This table has hundreds of thousands of clones, roughly 85% appearing once. The specimen sequenced was PBMCs or T cells enriched from blood (not recorded which). The source is a woman aged 35 to 49 who had recovered from COVID-19.

Here the CDR3 DNA reads TGTGCCAGCAGCTTAAGTGGTCCAACCCGGCCCAGGGGGTCACCCCTCCACTTT. The encoded protein is CASSLSGPTRPRGSPLHF. The chain employs TRBV28 and TRBJ1-6, with 7 bases matching TRBD1. CDR1 is MDHEN, CDR2 SYDVKM, per germline. The CDR3 loop spans 18 amino acids. The trim removed 6 bases at V and 10 bases at J, leaving 21 bases unmatched. Complete variable domain (other parts from reference TRBV28 and TRBJ1-6): DVKVTQSSRYLVKRTGEKVFLECVQDMDHENMFWYRQDPGLGLRLIYFSYDVKMKEKGDIPEGYSVSREKKERFSLILESASTNQTSMYLCASSLSGPTRPRGSPLHFGNGTRLTVT.